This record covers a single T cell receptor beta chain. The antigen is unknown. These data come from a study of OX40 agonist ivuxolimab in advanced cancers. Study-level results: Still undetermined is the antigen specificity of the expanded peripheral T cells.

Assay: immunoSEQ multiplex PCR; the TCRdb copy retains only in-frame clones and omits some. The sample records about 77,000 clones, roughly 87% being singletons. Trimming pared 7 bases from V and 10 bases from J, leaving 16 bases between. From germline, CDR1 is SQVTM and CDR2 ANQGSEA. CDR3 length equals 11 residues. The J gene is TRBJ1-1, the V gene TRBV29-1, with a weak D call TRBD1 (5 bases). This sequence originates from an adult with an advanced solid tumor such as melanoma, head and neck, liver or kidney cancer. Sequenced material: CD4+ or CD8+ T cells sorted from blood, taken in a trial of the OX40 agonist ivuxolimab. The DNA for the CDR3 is TGCAGCGCTGAGGGGTCCTGGGGAGCTTTCTTT. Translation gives CSAEGSWGAFF.